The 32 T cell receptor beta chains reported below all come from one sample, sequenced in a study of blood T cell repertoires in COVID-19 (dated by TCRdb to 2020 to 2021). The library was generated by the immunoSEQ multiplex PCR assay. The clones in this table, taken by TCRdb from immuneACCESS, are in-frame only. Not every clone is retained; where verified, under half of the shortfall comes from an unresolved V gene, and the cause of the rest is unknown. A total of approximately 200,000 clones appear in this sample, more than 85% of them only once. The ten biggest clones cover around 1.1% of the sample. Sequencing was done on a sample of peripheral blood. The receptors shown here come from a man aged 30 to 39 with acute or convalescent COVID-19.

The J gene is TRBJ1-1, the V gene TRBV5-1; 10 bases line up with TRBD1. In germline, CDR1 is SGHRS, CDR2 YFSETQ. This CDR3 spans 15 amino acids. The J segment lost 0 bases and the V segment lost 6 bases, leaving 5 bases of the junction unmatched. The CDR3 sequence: CASTQTGGLNTEAFF. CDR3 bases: TGCGCCAGCACACAGACAGGGGGCTTGAACACTGAAGCTTTCTTT.

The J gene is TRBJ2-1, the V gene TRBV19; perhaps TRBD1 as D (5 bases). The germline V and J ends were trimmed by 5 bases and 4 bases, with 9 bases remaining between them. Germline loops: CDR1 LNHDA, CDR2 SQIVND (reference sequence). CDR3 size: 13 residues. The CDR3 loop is CASSVTDYNEQFF. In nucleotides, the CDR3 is TGTGCCAGTAGTGTGACAGATTACAATGAGCAGTTCTTC.

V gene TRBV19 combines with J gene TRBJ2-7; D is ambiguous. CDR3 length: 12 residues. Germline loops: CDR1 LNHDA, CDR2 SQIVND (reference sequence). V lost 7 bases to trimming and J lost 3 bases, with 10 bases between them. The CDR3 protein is CASKGWSYEQYF. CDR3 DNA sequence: TGTGCCAGTAAAGGCTGGAGCTACGAGCAGTACTTC.

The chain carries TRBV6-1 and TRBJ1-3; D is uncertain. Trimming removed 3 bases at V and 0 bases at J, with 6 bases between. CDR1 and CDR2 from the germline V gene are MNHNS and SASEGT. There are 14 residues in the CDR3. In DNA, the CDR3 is TGTGCCAGCAGTGATTTGAGCTCTGGAAACACCATATATTTT. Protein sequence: CASSDLSSGNTIYF.

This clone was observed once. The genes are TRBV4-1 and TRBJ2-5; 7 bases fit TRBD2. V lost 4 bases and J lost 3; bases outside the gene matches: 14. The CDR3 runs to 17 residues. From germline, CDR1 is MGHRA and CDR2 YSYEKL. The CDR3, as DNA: TGCGCCAGCAGCCCATGGACGGCTTCTAGCGGTAAAGAGACCCAGTACTTC. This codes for CASSPWTASSGKETQYF.

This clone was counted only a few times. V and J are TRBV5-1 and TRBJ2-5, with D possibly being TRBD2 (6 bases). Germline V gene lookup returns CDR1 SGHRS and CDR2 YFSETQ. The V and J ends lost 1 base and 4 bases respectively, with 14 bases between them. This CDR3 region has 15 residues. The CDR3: CASSLSQGGIETQYF. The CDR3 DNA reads TGCGCCAGCAGCTTGTCGCAGGGAGGAATAGAGACCCAGTACTTC.

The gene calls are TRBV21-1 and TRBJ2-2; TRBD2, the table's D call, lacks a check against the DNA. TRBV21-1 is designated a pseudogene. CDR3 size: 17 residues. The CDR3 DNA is TGTGCCAGCAGCCTCGTGAAGACTAGCGGATACACCGGGGAGCTGTTTTTT. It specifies CASSLVKTSGYTGELFF.

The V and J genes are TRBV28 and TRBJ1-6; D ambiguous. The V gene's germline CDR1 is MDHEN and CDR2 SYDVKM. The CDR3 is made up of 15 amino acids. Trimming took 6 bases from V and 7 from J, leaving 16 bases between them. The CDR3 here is CASRRAWRSNSPLHF. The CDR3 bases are TGTGCCAGCAGGAGGGCATGGAGATCGAATTCACCCCTCCACTTT.

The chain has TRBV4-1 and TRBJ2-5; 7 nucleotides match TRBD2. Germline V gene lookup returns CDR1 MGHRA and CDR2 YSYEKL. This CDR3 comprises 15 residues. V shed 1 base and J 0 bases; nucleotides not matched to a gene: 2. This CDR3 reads CASSQVGRDQETQYF. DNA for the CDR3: TGCGCCAGCAGCCAAGTTGGGAGGGACCAAGAGACCCAGTACTTC.

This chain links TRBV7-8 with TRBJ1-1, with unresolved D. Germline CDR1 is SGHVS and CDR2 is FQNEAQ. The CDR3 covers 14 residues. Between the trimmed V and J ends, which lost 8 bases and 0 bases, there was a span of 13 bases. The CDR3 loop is CASEDRRMNTEAFF. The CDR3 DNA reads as TGTGCCAGCGAGGATCGTCGTATGAACACTGAAGCTTTCTTT.

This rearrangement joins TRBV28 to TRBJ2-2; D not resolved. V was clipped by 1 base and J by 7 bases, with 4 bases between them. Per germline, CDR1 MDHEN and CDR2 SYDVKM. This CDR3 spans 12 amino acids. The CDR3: CASSLSVGELFF. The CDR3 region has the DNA TGTGCCAGCAGTTTATCGGTCGGGGAGCTGTTTTTT.

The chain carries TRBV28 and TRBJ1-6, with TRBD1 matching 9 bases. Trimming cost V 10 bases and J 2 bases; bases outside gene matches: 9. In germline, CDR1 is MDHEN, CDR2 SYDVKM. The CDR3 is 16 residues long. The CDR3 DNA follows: TGTGCCACCGAATTACAGGGGGCTCCCTATAATTCACCCCTCCACTTT. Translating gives CATELQGAPYNSPLHF.

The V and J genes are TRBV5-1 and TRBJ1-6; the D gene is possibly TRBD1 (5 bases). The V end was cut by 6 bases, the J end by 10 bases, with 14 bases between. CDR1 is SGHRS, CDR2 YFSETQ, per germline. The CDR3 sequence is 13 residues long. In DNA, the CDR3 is TGCGCCAGCACACTAGGAGGGGAGTCACCCCTCCACTTT. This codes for CASTLGGESPLHF.

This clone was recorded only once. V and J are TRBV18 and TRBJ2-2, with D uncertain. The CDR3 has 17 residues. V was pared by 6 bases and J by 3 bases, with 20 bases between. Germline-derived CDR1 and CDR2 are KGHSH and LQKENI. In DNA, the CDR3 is TGTGCCAGCTCCCTACCCGGAGCTAGTTTTGACACCGGGGAGCTGTTTTTT. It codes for CASSLPGASFDTGELFF.

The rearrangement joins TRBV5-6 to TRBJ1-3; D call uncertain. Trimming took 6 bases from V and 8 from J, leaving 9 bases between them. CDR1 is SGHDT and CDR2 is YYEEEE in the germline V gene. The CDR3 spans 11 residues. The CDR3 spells CASTAGDTIYF. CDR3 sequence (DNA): TGTGCCAGCACCGCCGGAGACACCATATATTTT.

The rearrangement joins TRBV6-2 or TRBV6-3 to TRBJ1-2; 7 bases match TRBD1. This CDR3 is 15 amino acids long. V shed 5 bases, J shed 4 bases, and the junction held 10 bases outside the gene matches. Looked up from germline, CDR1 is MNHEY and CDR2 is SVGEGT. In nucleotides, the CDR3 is TGTGCCAGCAGTCAAAGAAAGGGGGCGAGCTATGGCTACACCTTC. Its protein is CASSQRKGASYGYTF.

The CDR3 protein is CASSLGRGPNTEAFF. The CDR3 region has the DNA TGTGCCAGCAGCTTAGGGCGGGGTCCGAACACTGAAGCTTTCTTT. The chain employs TRBV11-3 and TRBJ1-1; no definite D call. This CDR3 spans 15 amino acids. Germline values: CDR1 SGHNT, CDR2 YENEEA. Trimming removed 1 base at V and 1 base at J, with 10 bases between.

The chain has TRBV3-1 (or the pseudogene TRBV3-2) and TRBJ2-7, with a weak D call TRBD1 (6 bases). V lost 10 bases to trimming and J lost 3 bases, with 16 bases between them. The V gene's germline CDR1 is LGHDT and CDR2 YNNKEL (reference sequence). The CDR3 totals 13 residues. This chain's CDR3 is CATSTGRRYEQYF. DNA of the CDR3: TGTGCCACCTCAACAGGGAGACGCTACGAGCAGTACTTC.

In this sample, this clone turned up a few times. The CDR3 loop reads CASSLTSGVVADTQYF. In DNA form, the CDR3 reads TGCGCCAGCAGCTTGACTAGCGGGGTGGTTGCAGATACGCAGTATTTT. The chain couples TRBV5-1 to TRBJ2-3; TRBD2 agrees at 10 bases. The V gene end was trimmed by 1 base and the J gene end by 4 bases; junction bases not matched to a gene: 6. Germline CDR1 and CDR2: SGHRS and YFSETQ. The CDR3 is 16 amino acids.

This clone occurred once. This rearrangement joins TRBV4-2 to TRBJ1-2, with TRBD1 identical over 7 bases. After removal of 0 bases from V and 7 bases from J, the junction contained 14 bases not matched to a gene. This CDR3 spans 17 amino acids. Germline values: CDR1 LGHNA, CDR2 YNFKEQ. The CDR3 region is CASSQDWYAGQFIGYTF. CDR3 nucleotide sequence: TGTGCCAGCAGCCAAGATTGGTACGCGGGACAGTTCATTGGCTACACCTTC.

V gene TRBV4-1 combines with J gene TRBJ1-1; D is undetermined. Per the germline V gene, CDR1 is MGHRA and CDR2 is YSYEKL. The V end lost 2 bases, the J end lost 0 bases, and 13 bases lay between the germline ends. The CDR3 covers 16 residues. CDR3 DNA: TGCGCCAGCAGCCAACGGGAAGAGATAATGAACACTGAAGCTTTCTTT. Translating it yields CASSQREEIMNTEAFF.

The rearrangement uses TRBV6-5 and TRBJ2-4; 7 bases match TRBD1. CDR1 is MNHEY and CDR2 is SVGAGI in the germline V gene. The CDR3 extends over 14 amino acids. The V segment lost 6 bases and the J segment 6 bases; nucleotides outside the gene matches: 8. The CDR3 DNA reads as TGTGCCAGCAGGATGAGGGGGCTGAGAAACATTCAGTACTTC. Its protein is CASRMRGLRNIQYF.

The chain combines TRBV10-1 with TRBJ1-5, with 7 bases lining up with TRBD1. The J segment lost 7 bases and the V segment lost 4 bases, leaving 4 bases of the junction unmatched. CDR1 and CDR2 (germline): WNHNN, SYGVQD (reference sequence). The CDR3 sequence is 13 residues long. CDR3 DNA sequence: TGCGCCAGCAGTGCACAGGGGAGACAGCCCCAGCATTTT. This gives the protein CASSAQGRQPQHF.

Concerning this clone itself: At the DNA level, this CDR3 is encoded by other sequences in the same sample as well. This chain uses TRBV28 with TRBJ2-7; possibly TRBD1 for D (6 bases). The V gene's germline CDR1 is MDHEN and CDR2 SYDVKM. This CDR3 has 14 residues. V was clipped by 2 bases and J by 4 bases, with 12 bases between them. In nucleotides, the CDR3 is TGTGCCAGCAGTTTAGGCAGGGGACCTTACGAGCAGTACTTC. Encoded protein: CASSLGRGPYEQYF.

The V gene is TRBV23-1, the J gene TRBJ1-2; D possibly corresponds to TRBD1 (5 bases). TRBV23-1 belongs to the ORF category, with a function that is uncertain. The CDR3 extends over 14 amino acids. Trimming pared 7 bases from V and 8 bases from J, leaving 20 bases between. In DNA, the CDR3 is TGCGCCAGCAACCTATCCCAGGGAATTAACGGCTACACCTTC. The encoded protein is CASNLSQGINGYTF.

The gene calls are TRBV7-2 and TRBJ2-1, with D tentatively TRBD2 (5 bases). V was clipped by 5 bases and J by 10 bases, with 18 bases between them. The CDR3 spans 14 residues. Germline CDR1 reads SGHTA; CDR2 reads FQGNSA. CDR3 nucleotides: TGTGCCAGCAGCCCAACCCCACTAGTTGGGGAGCAGTTCTTC. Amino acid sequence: CASSPTPLVGEQFF.

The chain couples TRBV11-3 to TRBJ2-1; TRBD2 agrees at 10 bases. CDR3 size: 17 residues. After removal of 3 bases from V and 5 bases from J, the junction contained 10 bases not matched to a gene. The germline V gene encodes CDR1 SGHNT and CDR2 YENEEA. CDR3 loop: CASSLGLLAGSNNEQFF. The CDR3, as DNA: TGTGCCAGCAGCTTGGGTTTACTAGCGGGGTCCAACAATGAGCAGTTCTTC.

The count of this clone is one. The CDR3 DNA reads as TGTGCCTGGAGTGCCCTCCTCAGGGGGCGCAGAGGGATGAACACTGAAGCTTTCTTT. Amino acid sequence: CAWSALLRGRRGMNTEAFF. This chain uses TRBV30 with TRBJ1-1; TRBD1 aligns across 8 bases. The germline V gene has CDR1 GTSNPN and CDR2 SVGIG (reference sequence). J was trimmed by 0 bases and V by 1 base; bases with no gene match: 16. This CDR3 is 19 amino acids long.

CDR3: CASSRKPGSGTDTQYF. For the CDR3, the DNA is TGTGCCAGCAGTCGAAAGCCAGGGTCCGGCACAGATACGCAGTATTTT. This chain uses TRBV27 with TRBJ2-3, with TRBD1 as a possible D gene (5 bases). The CDR3 sequence is 16 residues long. The germline V and J ends were trimmed by 5 bases and 1 base, with 16 bases remaining between them. Per the germline V gene, CDR1 is MNHEY and CDR2 is SMNVEV (reference sequence).

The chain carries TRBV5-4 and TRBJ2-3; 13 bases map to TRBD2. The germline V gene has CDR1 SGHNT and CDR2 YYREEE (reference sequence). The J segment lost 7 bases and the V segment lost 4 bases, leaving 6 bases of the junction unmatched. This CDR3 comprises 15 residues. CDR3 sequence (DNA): TGTGCCAGCAGCCCAACTAGCGGGGGGGCATATACGCAGTATTTT. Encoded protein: CASSPTSGGAYTQYF.

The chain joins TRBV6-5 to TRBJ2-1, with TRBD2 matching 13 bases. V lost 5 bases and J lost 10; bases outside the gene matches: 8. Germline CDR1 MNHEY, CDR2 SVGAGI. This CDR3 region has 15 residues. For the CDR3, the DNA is TGTGCCAGCAGTCCTACTAGCGGGGGGGCGGGAGAGCAGTTCTTC. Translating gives CASSPTSGGAGEQFF.

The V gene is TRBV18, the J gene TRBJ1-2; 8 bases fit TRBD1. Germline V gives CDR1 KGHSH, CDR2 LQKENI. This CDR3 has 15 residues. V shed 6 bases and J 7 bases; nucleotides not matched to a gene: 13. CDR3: CASSLDRAALAGYTF. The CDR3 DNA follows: TGTGCCAGCTCCCTGGACAGGGCGGCCTTAGCTGGCTACACCTTC.